This T cell receptor beta chain was observed in a study of Graves' ophthalmopathy and Graves' hyperthyroidism. Beta-chain TCR CDR3 regions were amplified from RNA transcripts. Second-round multiplex PCR came after a first-round RT-PCR that employed HTBI primers. A single record per CDR3 protein comes from TCRdb applying MiXCR to the multiplex PCR reads. Of hundreds of thousands of distinct CDR3 sequences in the sample, about 22% were seen once. PBMCs had their origin in fresh peripheral blood (roughly 11 ml). This clonotype was counted ten times or more. The V gene's germline CDR1 is SGHTA and CDR2 FQGTGA. The CDR3 is made up of 15 amino acids. Trimming shortened V by 0 bases and J by 2 bases, and 7 bases separated the two germline ends.

The clonotype originates from a woman aged 45 to 65 with Graves' ophthalmopathy. This chain links TRBV7-3 with TRBJ2-2; D not certain. The sample taken for sequencing was peripheral blood. Written as DNA, the CDR3 is TGTGCCAGCAGCTTAACCCCGGTTAACACCGGGGAGCTGTTTTTT. Protein product: CASSLTPVNTGELFF.